The T cell receptor (beta chain) described here comes from a study of beta chain features in type 1 diabetes. Every participating donor gave one draw, a heparinised blood sample averaging approximately 110 mL. This clone was detected a few times. This CDR3 comprises 16 residues. Germline CDR1 and CDR2: MDHEN and SYDVKM. J gave up 3 bases and V 2 bases, and 3 bases lay outside the gene matches. cDNA synthesis used the whole RNA isolate, giving expressed TCRB sequences. Profiling relied on immunoSEQ multiplex PCR, and the TCRdb table lists in-frame clones only, not all of them. In the table there are around 400,000 clones, around 15% of which are singletons.

The receptor comes from a woman aged 18-30 years in good health. The chain recombines TRBV28 with TRBJ2-5; 13 bases agree with TRBD2. Sequences were obtained from naive CD4+ T cells from blood. This CDR3 is CASSLIGLAGEETQYF. The CDR3 DNA follows: TGTGCCAGCAGTTTAATCGGACTAGCGGGAGAAGAGACCCAGTACTTC.